The 29 T cell receptor beta chains reported below all come from one sample, sequenced in a study of blood T cell repertoires in COVID-19 (dated by TCRdb to 2020 to 2021). Library preparation employed the immunoSEQ multiplex PCR assay. The clones in this table, taken by TCRdb from immuneACCESS, are in-frame only. Not every clone is retained; where verified, under half of the shortfall comes from an unresolved V gene, and the cause of the rest is unknown. The sample table shows 30,000 to 50,000 clones, and roughly nine tenths are seen once. 15% to 18% of the sample comes from the top ten. Sequenced sample: peripheral blood. The receptors here all came from a woman aged 25 to 45 in a cohort sampled during active COVID-19.

The V gene is TRBV10-2, the J gene TRBJ2-5; 8 bases line up with TRBD1. The V gene's germline CDR1 is WSHSY and CDR2 SAAADI. CDR3 size: 14 residues. V shed 6 bases, J shed 5 bases, and the junction held 8 bases outside the gene matches. The CDR3 DNA is TGCGCCAGCAGCCGGACAGGGCGACGGGAGACCCAGTACTTC. This encodes CASSRTGRRETQYF.

This chain connects TRBV13 to TRBJ2-1; TRBD2 matches at 10 bases. This CDR3 is 15 amino acids long. CDR1 and CDR2 (germline): PRHDT, FYEKMQ (reference sequence). Trimming removed 5 bases from V and 4 bases from J; junction bases left unmatched: 5. The CDR3 region is CASSALAGVYNEQFF. CDR3 in DNA: TGTGCCAGCAGCGCGCTAGCGGGAGTTTACAATGAGCAGTTCTTC. The full variable domain, in which reference TRBV13 and TRBJ2-1 provide the parts outside the CDR3, is AAGVIQSPRHLIKEKRETATLKCYPIPRHDTVYWYQQGPGQDPQFLISFYEKMQSDKGSIPDRFSAQQFSDYHSELNMSSLELGDSALYFCASSALAGVYNEQFFGPGTRLTVL.

The rearrangement links TRBV27 to TRBJ1-6; D remains ambiguous. CDR3 length equals 12 residues. Trimming cost V 2 bases and J 10 bases, with 6 bases left between them. Germline V CDR1 and CDR2: MNHEY, SMNVEV (reference sequence). The CDR3 coding sequence is TGTGCCAGCAGTTTAGCGTTCTCACCCCTCCACTTT. As protein: CASSLAFSPLHF.

The chain has TRBV6-4 and TRBJ2-1; a weak D match, TRBD2 (5 bases). The CDR3 contains 13 residues. Per germline, CDR1 MRHNA and CDR2 SNTAGT. V shed 4 bases and J shed 3 bases, with 7 bases lying between them. The CDR3 here is CASSADFYNEQFF. In nucleotides, the CDR3 is TGTGCCAGCAGTGCGGACTTCTACAATGAGCAGTTCTTC.

As DNA, the CDR3 is TGTGCCAGCTCAACCTCCCGCGGCTACGAGCAGTACTTC. Translated: CASSTSRGYEQYF. V usage is TRBV18 and J usage is TRBJ2-7, with unresolved D. Trimming shortened V by 5 bases and J by 3 bases, and 11 bases separated the two germline ends. The germline CDR1 and CDR2 sequences are KGHSH and LQKENI. The CDR3 runs to 13 residues. Full variable domain (missing parts from reference TRBV18 and TRBJ2-7): NAGVMQNPRHLVRRRGQEARLRCSPMKGHSHVYWYRQLPEEGLKFMVYLQKENIIDESGMPKERFSAEFPKEGPSILRIQQVVRGDSAAYFCASSTSRGYEQYFGPGTRLTVT.

V gene TRBV2 combines with J gene TRBJ2-7; 12 bases are a match to TRBD2. The germline V gene has CDR1 SNHLY and CDR2 FYNNEI. The CDR3 consists of 16 residues. Trimming cost V 4 bases and J 5 bases; bases outside gene matches: 9. The CDR3 sequence: CASSGTSGNRGNEQYF. CDR3 in DNA: TGTGCCAGCAGTGGGACTAGCGGGAACCGTGGTAACGAGCAGTACTTC.

The V and J genes are TRBV7-2 and TRBJ2-1; D call uncertain. CDR3 length equals 16 residues. Germline V gives CDR1 SGHTA, CDR2 FQGNSA. The V and J ends lost 1 base and 0 bases respectively, with 10 bases between them. CDR3 residues: CASSLVSASSYNEQFF. The CDR3 bases are TGTGCCAGCAGCTTAGTTTCGGCTAGCTCCTACAATGAGCAGTTCTTC.

This rearrangement joins TRBV19 to TRBJ2-7; 9 nucleotides line up with TRBD1. Trimming at V came to 0 bases and at J to 8 bases, leaving 5 bases not matched to a gene. Germline values: CDR1 LNHDA, CDR2 SQIVND (reference sequence). The CDR3 runs 14 residues. The CDR3 region is CASSIEGTGRQQYF. For the CDR3, the DNA is TGTGCCAGTAGTATAGAAGGGACAGGGAGGCAGCAGTACTTC.

The chain combines TRBV7-3 with TRBJ2-3; tentative D call: TRBD2 (5 bases). The CDR3 consists of 12 residues. The V gene's germline CDR1 is SGHTA and CDR2 FQGTGA. V dropped 8 bases and J dropped 2 bases, with 8 bases sitting between them. The CDR3 DNA is TGTGCCAGCGGGAGAGACACAGATACGCAGTATTTT. Its protein product is CASGRDTDTQYF.

V is TRBV27 and J is TRBJ1-1, with D hard to call. Germline V gives CDR1 MNHEY, CDR2 SMNVEV (reference sequence). Trimming cost V 0 bases and J 1 base, with 9 bases left between them. The CDR3 spans 15 residues. The CDR3 region has the DNA TGTGCCAGCAGTTTATCGGCGGTTTCGAACACTGAAGCTTTCTTT. Its protein product is CASSLSAVSNTEAFF.

The chain is built from TRBV2 and TRBJ2-2, with 12 nucleotides matching TRBD2. The CDR3 spans 16 residues. The ends lost 5 bases at V and 7 bases at J; junction bases unmatched: 8. Germline V gene sequence: CDR1 SNHLY, CDR2 FYNNEI. The CDR3 spells CASSFGLAGLVGELFF. DNA for the CDR3: TGTGCCAGCAGTTTTGGACTAGCGGGATTGGTCGGGGAGCTGTTTTTT.

The chain recombines TRBV7-2 with TRBJ2-2; D call uncertain. V lost 11 bases, J lost 1 base, and 11 bases lay in between. Germline CDR1 reads SGHTA; CDR2 reads FQGNSA. This CDR3 has 13 residues. CDR3 sequence: CAGGSGNTGELFF. The DNA for the CDR3 is TGTGCCGGCGGTAGTGGGAACACCGGGGAGCTGTTTTTT.

This clone was found a few times. Germline is not matched at one junction end, which may reflect a read error. This sequence joins TRBV27 and TRBJ2-2; TRBD2 matches 7 bases. Germline lookup yields CDR1 MNHEY and CDR2 SMNVEV (reference sequence). The CDR3 loop spans 12 amino acids. CDR3 region: CASSLRAGVLFF. CDR3 bases: TGTGCCAGCAGTTTAAGGGCGGGGGTGCTGTTTTTT.

This chain links TRBV27 with TRBJ1-1, with 10 bases that match TRBD1. The ends lost 5 bases at V and 3 bases at J; junction bases unmatched: 6. Germline CDR1 MNHEY, CDR2 SMNVEV (reference sequence). This CDR3 comprises 15 residues. The CDR3 is CASSPDRGPYTEAFF. CDR3 in DNA: TGTGCCAGCAGTCCCGACAGGGGGCCTTACACTGAAGCTTTCTTT.

The V call is TRBV5-1, the J call TRBJ2-7; D unclear. V lost 1 base, J lost 0 bases, and 8 bases lay in between. This CDR3 is built from 14 residues. Germline-derived CDR1 and CDR2 are SGHRS and YFSETQ. The chain's CDR3 is CASSLLSGSYEQYF. CDR3 sequence (DNA): TGCGCCAGCAGCTTGCTGTCAGGCTCCTACGAGCAGTACTTC.

This chain joins TRBV11-2 and TRBJ2-5, with TRBD2 identical over 8 bases. The CDR3 spans 15 residues. Germline V gene sequence: CDR1 SGHAT, CDR2 FQNNGV. With 3 bases clipped from V and 2 bases from J, the junction kept 5 bases outside the gene matches. The CDR3 loop is CASSFSGSLQETQYF. The CDR3 region has the DNA TGTGCCAGCAGCTTCAGCGGGAGCCTGCAAGAGACCCAGTACTTC.

The CDR3 reads CASSPGQGRHQPQHF. The DNA of the CDR3 is TGTGCCAGCAGCCCCGGACAGGGGAGGCATCAGCCCCAGCATTTT. The J gene is TRBJ1-5, the V gene TRBV27; 9 bases agree with TRBD1. The CDR3 runs 15 residues. V shed 6 bases and J 5 bases; nucleotides not matched to a gene: 8. Germline V gives CDR1 MNHEY, CDR2 SMNVEV (reference sequence).

The chain joins TRBV18 to TRBJ2-7, with D perhaps TRBD1 (5 bases). The germline gives CDR1 KGHSH, CDR2 LQKENI. The CDR3 contains 14 residues. Trimming removed 3 bases at V and 2 bases at J, with 11 bases between. The CDR3 region has the DNA TGTGCCAGCTCACCCGGTCAGGGCACCTACGAGCAGTACTTC. Translating it yields CASSPGQGTYEQYF.

CDR3 sequence (DNA): TGTGCCAGCGGGACAGTAAACACTGAAGCTTTCTTT. It specifies CASGTVNTEAFF. The chain uses TRBV6-5 and TRBJ1-1, with 7 nucleotides matching TRBD1. This CDR3 region has 12 residues. Germline V gene sequence: CDR1 MNHEY, CDR2 SVGAGI. The ends lost 8 bases at V and 2 bases at J; junction bases unmatched: 2.

This chain connects TRBV7-3 to TRBJ2-3; D ambiguous. Germline-derived CDR1 and CDR2 are SGHTA and FQGTGA. Trimming cost V 5 bases and J 8 bases, with 17 bases left between them. This CDR3 spans 14 amino acids. Here the CDR3 reads CASSPALFGATQYF. The CDR3 bases are TGTGCCAGCAGCCCCGCACTGTTCGGAGCTACGCAGTATTTT.

The chain combines TRBV11-2 with TRBJ2-3; D call uncertain. The V end was cut by 4 bases, the J end by 0 bases, with 11 bases between. The CDR3 sequence is 15 residues long. Germline V gene data show CDR1 as SGHAT and CDR2 as FQNNGV. The CDR3 loop reads CASSSAVASTDTQYF. As DNA, the CDR3 is TGTGCCAGCAGCTCTGCGGTCGCAAGCACAGATACGCAGTATTTT.

The chain has TRBV6-6 and TRBJ2-1, with a possible D match to TRBD2 (6 bases). The CDR3 consists of 15 residues. The V gene lost 7 bases and the J gene lost 3 bases, with 16 bases spanning the gap. Germline CDR1 reads MNHNY; CDR2 reads SVGAGI (reference sequence). CDR3 in DNA: TGTGCCAGCATTAATAGCGGCCGTGACTACAATGAGCAGTTCTTC. Its translation: CASINSGRDYNEQFF.

V gene TRBV4-1 combines with J gene TRBJ2-1; 11 bases agree with TRBD2. The germline gives CDR1 MGHRA, CDR2 YSYEKL. This CDR3 spans 17 amino acids. Trimming at V came to 2 bases and at J to 7 bases, leaving 10 bases not matched to a gene. CDR3 loop: CASSQFPLAGGQNEQFF. In DNA, the CDR3 is TGCGCCAGCAGCCAATTTCCCCTAGCGGGAGGACAAAATGAGCAGTTCTTC.

V usage is TRBV19 and J usage is TRBJ1-2; 9 positions agree with TRBD1. Germline V CDR1 and CDR2: LNHDA, SQIVND (reference sequence). Trimming cost V 3 bases and J 5 bases; bases outside gene matches: 4. This CDR3 is built from 14 residues. In nucleotides, the CDR3 is TGTGCCAGTAGTATCCTGGGACAGGGTTATGGCTACACCTTC. It is translated as CASSILGQGYGYTF.

The J gene is TRBJ2-5, the V gene TRBV5-4; 12 nucleotides align to TRBD2. Germline CDR1 is SGHNT and CDR2 is YYREEE (reference sequence). The CDR3 consists of 17 residues. The trim removed 1 base at V and 3 bases at J, leaving 7 bases unmatched. Written as DNA, the CDR3 is TGTGCCAGCAGCTTGCACCGACTAGCGGGAGTAGAAGAGACCCAGTACTTC. It codes for CASSLHRLAGVEETQYF. The full variable domain, rest sourced from reference TRBV5-4 and TRBJ2-5, is ETGVTQSPTHLIKTRGQQVTLRCSSQSGHNTVSWYQQALGQGPQFIFQYYREEENGRGNFPPRFSGLQFPNYSSELNVNALELDDSALYLCASSLHRLAGVEETQYFGPGTRLLVL.

This chain uses TRBV19 with TRBJ2-7, with 8 positions matching TRBD1. J gave up 7 bases and V 3 bases, and 11 bases lay outside the gene matches. In germline, CDR1 is LNHDA, CDR2 SQIVND (reference sequence). CDR3 size: 15 residues. The CDR3 bases are TGTGCCAGTAGTATCGCCGGGACAGGTATTAATGAGCAGTACTTC. Translated, it gives CASSIAGTGINEQYF.

The chain links TRBV2 to TRBJ1-1; 7 bases align to TRBD1. J was trimmed by 4 bases and V by 4 bases; bases with no gene match: 6. Germline CDR1 reads SNHLY; CDR2 reads FYNNEI. The CDR3 has 14 residues. The CDR3 sequence is CASSVGGVGTEAFF. For the CDR3, the DNA is TGTGCCAGCAGTGTAGGGGGCGTAGGCACTGAAGCTTTCTTT. Filled out from reference TRBV2 and TRBJ1-1, the complete variable domain reads EPEVTQTPSHQVTQMGQEVILRCVPISNHLYFYWYRQILGQKVEFLVSFYNNEISEKSEIFDDQFSVERPDGSNFTLKIRSTKLEDSAMYFCASSVGGVGTEAFFGQGTRLTVV.

This chain connects TRBV28 to TRBJ2-7, with D perhaps TRBD1 (6 bases). The V and J ends lost 6 bases and 0 bases respectively, with 15 bases between them. Germline-derived CDR1 and CDR2 are MDHEN and SYDVKM. The CDR3 spans 15 residues. CDR3 nucleotide sequence: TGTGCCAGCAGACAGAGGACAGCGAGCTCCTACGAGCAGTACTTC. This gives the protein CASRQRTASSYEQYF.

The V gene is TRBV5-6, the J gene TRBJ2-3, with a tentative D call TRBD2 (6 bases). Germline V lookup: CDR1 SGHDT, CDR2 YYEEEE. The length of the CDR3 is 15 residues. The ends were cut back, 4 bases at V and 4 bases at J, with 16 bases in the middle. The CDR3 spells CASSHPRGTPDTQYF. CDR3 nucleotides: TGTGCCAGCAGCCACCCGCGGGGCACCCCAGATACGCAGTATTTT.